The clone carrying this T cell receptor beta chain showed up many times. The antigen remains undetermined. Relative to the germline gene, one junction end is altered; a read error may explain this. The sample comes from a study of CD8 T cells in ankylosing spondylitis. Overall study results and limits: Several of the motif variants were reported before in synovial fluid and blood from reactive arthritis. Ankylosing spondylitis blood seemed to carry a telltale TCR beta motif made of seven or eight highly homologous variants.

The authors made TCR beta libraries by quantitative 5'-RACE with molecular barcodes. In TCRdb, the 5' RACE reads were re-called with MiXCR into one record per CDR3 protein. The repertoire consists of about 220,000 distinct CDR3 sequences, with roughly 6.6% occurring once and the leading ten covering approximately 15%. The germline V gene has CDR1 SGHAT and CDR2 FQNNGV. This CDR3 contains 16 residues. The clonotype originates from a male donor with ankylosing spondylitis. Sequenced: blood, either unsorted or a sorted T cell fraction (not recorded which). The V and J genes are TRBV11-2 and TRBJ1-1; D perhaps matches TRBD1 (5 bases). In nucleotides, the CDR3 is TGTGCCAGCACCTTACGGGGGGGGAGCCGAAGTTATGAAGCTTTCTTT. It encodes CASTLRGGSRSYEAFF.